This T cell receptor (beta chain) was captured in a study of blood T cell repertoires in COVID-19. About the study: Nucleic acid was either cDNA or gDNA, and it came from T cells, B-cell-depleted T cells, or PBMCs.

The germline V and J ends were trimmed by 2 bases and 4 bases, with 10 bases remaining between them. The CDR3 loop spans 14 amino acids. Germline V gene data show CDR1 as KGHSH and CDR2 as LQKENI. Clones were read by immunoSEQ multiplex PCR, and TCRdb kept only the in-frame ones, dropping some. In the table there are some 190,000 clones, around 80% of which are singletons. This TCR was recovered from a woman aged 55-75 years with COVID-19, enrolled during active disease. V usage is TRBV18 and J usage is TRBJ2-3; no reliable D call. The sequenced sample consisted of peripheral blood. Here the CDR3 reads CASSPTSRADTQYF. The CDR3 DNA reads as TGTGCCAGCTCACCAACCTCCCGGGCAGATACGCAGTATTTT.